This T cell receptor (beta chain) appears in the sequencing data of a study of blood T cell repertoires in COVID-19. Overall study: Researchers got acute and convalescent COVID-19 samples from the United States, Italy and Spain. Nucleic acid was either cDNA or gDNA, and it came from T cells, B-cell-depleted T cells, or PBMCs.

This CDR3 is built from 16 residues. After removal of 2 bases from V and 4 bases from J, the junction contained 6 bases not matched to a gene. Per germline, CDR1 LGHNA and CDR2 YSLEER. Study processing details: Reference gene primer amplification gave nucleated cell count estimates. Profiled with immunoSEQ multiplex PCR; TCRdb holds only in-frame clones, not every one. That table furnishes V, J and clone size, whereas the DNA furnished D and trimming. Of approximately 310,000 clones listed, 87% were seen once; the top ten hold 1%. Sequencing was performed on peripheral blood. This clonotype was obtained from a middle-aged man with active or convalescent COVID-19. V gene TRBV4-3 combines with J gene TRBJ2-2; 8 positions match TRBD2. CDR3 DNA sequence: TGCGCCAGCAGCCAACCAACCGGGGGGGCCACCGGGGAGCTGTTTTTT. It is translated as CASSQPTGGATGELFF.